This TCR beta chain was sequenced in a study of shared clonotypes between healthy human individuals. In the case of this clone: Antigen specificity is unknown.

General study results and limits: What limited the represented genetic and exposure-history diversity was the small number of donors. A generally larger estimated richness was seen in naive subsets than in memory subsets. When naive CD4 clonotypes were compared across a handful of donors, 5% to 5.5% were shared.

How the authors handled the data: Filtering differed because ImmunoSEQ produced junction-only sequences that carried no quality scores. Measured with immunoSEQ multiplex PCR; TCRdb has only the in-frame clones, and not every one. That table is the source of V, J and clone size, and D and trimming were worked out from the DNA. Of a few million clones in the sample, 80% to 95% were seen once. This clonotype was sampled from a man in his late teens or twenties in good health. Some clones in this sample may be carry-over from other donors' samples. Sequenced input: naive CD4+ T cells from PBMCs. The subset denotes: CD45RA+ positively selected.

The CDR3 DNA reads TGCGCCAGCAGCCAGCTTGGGACTAGCCGGGAGAACGAGCAGTACTTC. Protein: CASSQLGTSRENEQYF. V gene TRBV5-1 combines with J gene TRBJ2-7; TRBD2 aligns across 9 bases. This CDR3 is built from 16 residues. Germline assignment: CDR1 SGHRS and CDR2 YFSETQ. Germline trimming cut 4 bases from V and 5 bases from J; bases unmatched to any gene: 13. Based on the CDR3 plus reference TRBV5-1 and TRBJ2-7, the full variable domain is KAGVTQTPRYLIKTRGQQVTLSCSPISGHRSVSWYQQTPGQGLQFLFEYFSETQRNKGNFPGRFSGRQFSNSRSEMNVSTLELGDSALYLCASSQLGTSRENEQYFGPGTRLTVT.